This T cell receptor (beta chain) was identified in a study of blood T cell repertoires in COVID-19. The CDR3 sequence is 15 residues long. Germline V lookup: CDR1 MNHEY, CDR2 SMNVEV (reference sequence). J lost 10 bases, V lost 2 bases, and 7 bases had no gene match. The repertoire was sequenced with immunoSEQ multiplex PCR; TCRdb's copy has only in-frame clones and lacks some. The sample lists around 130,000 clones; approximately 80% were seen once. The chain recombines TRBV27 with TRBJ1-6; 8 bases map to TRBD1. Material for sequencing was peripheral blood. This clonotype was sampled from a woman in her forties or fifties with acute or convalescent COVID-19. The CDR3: CASSLGARGPSPLHF. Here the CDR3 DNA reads TGTGCCAGCAGTTTAGGGGCCAGGGGGCCCTCACCCCTCCACTTT.